This is a list of T cell receptor beta chains from one sample in a study of molecular identifiers for immune sequencing clone quantification. TCRdb reprocessed the PCR reads with MiXCR, giving one entry per CDR3 protein. The top ten clones hold around 1.5% of a sample with about 65,000 distinct CDR3 sequences, approximately 18% of them seen once. Source material: naive CD8+ T cells from blood, with Jurkat cell RNA spiked in. The receptor source for this set is a human donor in good health. Some libraries in this study had Jurkat cell RNA spiked in. CDR3s include the opening cysteine and the closing phenylalanine or tryptophan. The order of the fields is J gene, V gene, CDR3 protein.

j_call: TRBJ1-1; v_call: TRBV12-3/TRBV12-4; cdr3_aa: CASRDRGLGFQAFF
j_call: TRBJ1-5; v_call: TRBV4-1; cdr3_aa: CASSQGTVSNQPQHF
j_call: TRBJ1-1; v_call: TRBV9; cdr3_aa: CASSARGLTMNTEAFF
j_call: TRBJ2-5; v_call: TRBV30; cdr3_aa: CAWNRAVQETQYF
j_call: TRBJ2-1; v_call: TRBV7-9; cdr3_aa: CASSQNYYSLAGGPGEQFF
j_call: TRBJ1-1; v_call: TRBV12-3/TRBV12-4; cdr3_aa: CASSETGWAFF
j_call: TRBJ2-7; v_call: TRBV3-1; cdr3_aa: CASSAGPVDEQYF
j_call: TRBJ2-7; v_call: TRBV27; cdr3_aa: CASSLWGTSEQYF
j_call: TRBJ2-2; v_call: TRBV5-3; cdr3_aa: CASSSTGTGSIRELVF
j_call: TRBJ2-7; v_call: TRBV13; cdr3_aa: CASSLEMAGHEQYF
j_call: TRBJ2-4; v_call: TRBV13; cdr3_aa: CASSLWLAKNIQYF
j_call: TRBJ2-7; v_call: TRBV9; cdr3_aa: CASSFRDESSYEQYF
j_call: TRBJ1-5; v_call: TRBV20-1; cdr3_aa: CSARDIQQYSNQPQHF
j_call: TRBJ1-5; v_call: TRBV5-6; cdr3_aa: CASSGQEFFPNQPQHF
j_call: TRBJ2-1; v_call: TRBV4-2; cdr3_aa: CASSPLPAPNEQFF
j_call: TRBJ2-7; v_call: TRBV20-1; cdr3_aa: CSARDLAGGYEQYF
j_call: TRBJ2-5; v_call: TRBV6-5; cdr3_aa: CASSYLKGVETQYF
j_call: TRBJ1-1; v_call: TRBV7-9; cdr3_aa: CAGEGETNTEAFF
j_call: TRBJ2-1; v_call: TRBV20-1; cdr3_aa: CSARDSLAGDYNEQFF
j_call: TRBJ2-1; v_call: TRBV9; cdr3_aa: CASSVHSSYNEQFF
j_call: TRBJ1-1; v_call: TRBV2; cdr3_aa: CASSEVPIINTEAFF
j_call: TRBJ2-2; v_call: TRBV6-5; cdr3_aa: CASSSGLAVNTGELFF
j_call: TRBJ2-1; v_call: TRBV5-1; cdr3_aa: CASSGDREAYNEQFF
j_call: TRBJ2-1; v_call: TRBV7-2; cdr3_aa: CASSLTGGPGYNEQFF
j_call: TRBJ2-2; v_call: TRBV20-1; cdr3_aa: CSAHSVADQNTGELFF
j_call: TRBJ2-3; v_call: TRBV7-8; cdr3_aa: CASSTPSAGAMPDTQYF
j_call: TRBJ2-7; v_call: TRBV15; cdr3_aa: CATSRDTREEHEQYF
j_call: TRBJ1-1; v_call: TRBV4-1; cdr3_aa: CASSQAMAAYEAFF
j_call: TRBJ1-5; v_call: TRBV20-1; cdr3_aa: CSAGCRGIGQPQHF
j_call: TRBJ2-5; v_call: TRBV7-6; cdr3_aa: CASSQLVSSEETQYF
j_call: TRBJ1-1; v_call: TRBV18; cdr3_aa: CASSPGDSQEAFF
j_call: TRBJ2-3; v_call: TRBV11-2; cdr3_aa: CASSLVGSGADTQYF
j_call: TRBJ2-2; v_call: TRBV12-3/TRBV12-4; cdr3_aa: CASSSHATLAGASNTGELFF
j_call: TRBJ2-7; v_call: TRBV15; cdr3_aa: CATSRRAEQYF
j_call: TRBJ1-1; v_call: TRBV4-2; cdr3_aa: CASSTRLGVRDEAFF
j_call: TRBJ2-7; v_call: TRBV27; cdr3_aa: CASIKNRGADEQYF
j_call: TRBJ2-1; v_call: TRBV27; cdr3_aa: CASRGGLADNEQFF